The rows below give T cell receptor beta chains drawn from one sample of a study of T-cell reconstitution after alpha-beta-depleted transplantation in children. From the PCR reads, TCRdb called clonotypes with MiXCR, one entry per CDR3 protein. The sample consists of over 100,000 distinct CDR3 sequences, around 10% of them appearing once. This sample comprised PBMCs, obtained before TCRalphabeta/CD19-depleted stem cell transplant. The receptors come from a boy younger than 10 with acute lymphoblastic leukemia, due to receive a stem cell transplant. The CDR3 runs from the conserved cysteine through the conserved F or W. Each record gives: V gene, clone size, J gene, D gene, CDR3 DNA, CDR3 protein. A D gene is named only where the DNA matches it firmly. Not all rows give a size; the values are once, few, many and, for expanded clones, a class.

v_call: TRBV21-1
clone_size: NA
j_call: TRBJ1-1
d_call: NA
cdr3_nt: TGTGCCAGGGGGGGGCAGGGGACGGCTTTCTTT
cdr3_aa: CARGGQGTAFF

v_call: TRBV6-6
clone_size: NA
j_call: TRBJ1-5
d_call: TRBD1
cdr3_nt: TGTGCCAGCGGACAGGGAGGTCAGCCCCAGCATTTT
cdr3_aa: CASGQGGQPQHF

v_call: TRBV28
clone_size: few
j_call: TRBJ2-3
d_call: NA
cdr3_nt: TGTGCCAGCAGAGAGGGTGCCTCTAGCACAGATACGCAGTATTTT
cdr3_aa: CASREGASSTDTQYF

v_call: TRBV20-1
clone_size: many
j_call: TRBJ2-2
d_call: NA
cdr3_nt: TGCAGTGCTAGAGATCACAATAACAGGGCGAACACCGGGGAGCTGTTTTTT
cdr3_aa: CSARDHNNRANTGELFF

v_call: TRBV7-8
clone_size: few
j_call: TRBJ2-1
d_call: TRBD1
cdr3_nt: TGTGCCAGCAGCCTAGGGGACAGGGGATTCGATGAGCAGTTCTTC
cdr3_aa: CASSLGDRGFDEQFF

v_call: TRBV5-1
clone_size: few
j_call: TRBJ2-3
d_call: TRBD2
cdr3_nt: TGCGCCAGCAGCACTGGAGTAGGACTAGCGGCAGCGGATACGCAGTATTTT
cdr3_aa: CASSTGVGLAAADTQYF

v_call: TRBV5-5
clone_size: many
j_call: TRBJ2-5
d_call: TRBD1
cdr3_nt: TGTGCCAGCAGCCTCGGGACAGGAAAAGAGACCCAGTACTTC
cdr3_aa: CASSLGTGKETQYF

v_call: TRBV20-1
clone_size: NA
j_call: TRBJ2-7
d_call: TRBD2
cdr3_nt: TGCAGTGCTAGAGAACTAGCGGGAGGACCCTACGAGCAGTACTTC
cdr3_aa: CSARELAGGPYEQYF

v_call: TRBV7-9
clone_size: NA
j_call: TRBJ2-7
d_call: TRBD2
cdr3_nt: TGTGCCAGCAGCTTCAGTGGGACTAGCTCCTACGAGCAGTACTTC
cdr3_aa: CASSFSGTSSYEQYF

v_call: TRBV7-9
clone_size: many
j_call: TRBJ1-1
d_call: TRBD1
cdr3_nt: TGTGCCAGCGGGGACAGGGGCACTGAAGCTTTCTTT
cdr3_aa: CASGDRGTEAFF